This T cell receptor beta chain was identified in a study of cytomegalovirus exposure and HLA in healthy donors. Study findings and constraints: In a later analysis, at a false discovery rate of 0.05, roughly 17,000 TCR beta sequences matched HLA alleles. Researchers counted approximately 160 TCR beta chains as cytomegalovirus-associated.

This CDR3 is 12 amino acids long. The V gene's germline CDR1 is KGHSH and CDR2 LQKENI. V shed 4 bases, J shed 6 bases, and the junction held 3 bases outside the gene matches. PCR was performed using 60 Vbeta and 13 Jbeta primers. This table comes from immunoSEQ multiplex PCR, and its TCRdb copy is limited to in-frame clones, with some not included. The top ten hold around 4.3% of the sample, which has around 150,000 clones, 80% seen once. In this sample, this clone turned up a few times. As yet, its antigen is unknown. The receptor was derived from a man younger than 45 in good health and CMV-seronegative. The rearrangement joins TRBV18 to TRBJ2-7, with TRBD1 matching over 7 bases. Source material: PBMCs. Written as DNA, the CDR3 is TGTGCCAGCTCACACAGGGGCGGCGAGCAGTACTTC. It specifies CASSHRGGEQYF. Full variable domain (rest looked up from reference TRBV18 and TRBJ2-7): NAGVMQNPRHLVRRRGQEARLRCSPMKGHSHVYWYRQLPEEGLKFMVYLQKENIIDESGMPKERFSAEFPKEGPSILRIQQVVRGDSAAYFCASSHRGGEQYFGPGTRLTVT.